A single sample gave rise to the 29 T cell receptor beta chains below, sequenced in a study of regulatory dendritic cells for organ transplantation. Produced via immunoSEQ multiplex PCR; TCRdb's table is partial and in-frame only. The sample has about 10,000 clones, just over 65% seen once; the top ten hold around 0.55%. These receptors have no identified antigens. Allogeneic regulatory or mature dendritic cells were co-cultured for 5 days with CFSE-labeled sorted T cells at 1:10. Sequencing was performed on naive CD4+ T cells from blood cultured with dendritic cells. Subset indicated: CD45RA+ naive T cells. The receptor source for this set is a human donor in good health.

The chain carries TRBV7-8 and TRBJ2-7, with 9 bases matching TRBD1. This CDR3 contains 15 residues. V lost 4 bases and J lost 7; bases outside the gene matches: 11. CDR1 and CDR2 from the germline V gene are SGHVS and FQNEAQ. This chain's CDR3 is CASSSNPGQGNEQYF. CDR3 in DNA: TGTGCCAGCAGCTCAAATCCGGGACAGGGCAATGAGCAGTACTTC. Looking up the rest from reference TRBV7-8 and TRBJ2-7 gives the full variable domain: GAGVSQSPRYKVAKRGQDVALRCDPISGHVSLFWYQQALGQGPEFLTYFQNEAQLDKSGLPSDRFFAERPEGSVSTLKIQRTQQEDSAVYLCASSSNPGQGNEQYFGPGTRLTVT.

J is TRBJ1-5 and V is TRBV6-1; 7 bases line up with TRBD1. This CDR3 region has 14 residues. The junction had 3 bases not matched to a gene; V was cut back by 1 base and J by 6 bases. CDR1 and CDR2 from the germline V gene are MNHNS and SASEGT. CDR3 sequence (DNA): TGTGCCAGCAGTGAAGGGACAGGAGGTCAGCCCCAGCATTTT. This encodes CASSEGTGGQPQHF.

This clone occurred once. This chain uses TRBV9 with TRBJ1-3; 11 positions match TRBD1. CDR1 and CDR2 (germline): SGDLS, YYNGEE. The trim removed 6 bases at V and 2 bases at J, leaving 4 bases unmatched. The CDR3 consists of 15 residues. The CDR3 region has the DNA TGTGCCAGCACCCAGGGACAGGGGGCTGGAAACACCATATATTTT. This codes for CASTQGQGAGNTIYF.

The V gene is TRBV5-6, the J gene TRBJ2-2; 8 bases line up with TRBD2. The CDR3 spans 16 residues. Trimming cost V 2 bases and J 0 bases; bases outside gene matches: 3. Germline V lookup: CDR1 SGHDT, CDR2 YYEEEE. The CDR3 reads CASSFSGTPNTGELFF. The CDR3 DNA reads TGTGCCAGCAGCTTTAGCGGGACACCGAACACCGGGGAGCTGTTTTTT.

The chain has TRBV5-4 and TRBJ1-2; no definite D call. The V gene lost 4 bases and the J gene lost 7 bases, with 11 bases spanning the gap. CDR1 and CDR2 from the germline V gene are SGHNT and YYREEE (reference sequence). CDR3 length equals 12 residues. The CDR3 DNA reads as TGTGCCAGCAGCGAATCTCGGGGTGGCTACACCTTC. Amino acids: CASSESRGGYTF.

The rearrangement links TRBV7-2 to TRBJ2-7; no clear D gene. The CDR3 consists of 12 residues. The V gene lost 3 bases and the J gene lost 6 bases, with 9 bases spanning the gap. The V gene's germline CDR1 is SGHTA and CDR2 FQGNSA. The CDR3 region is CASSFLFSEQYF. The CDR3 nucleotides are TGTGCCAGCAGCTTTCTCTTTAGCGAGCAGTACTTC. The full variable domain, its missing parts supplied by reference TRBV7-2 and TRBJ2-7, is GAGVSQSPSNKVTEKGKDVELRCDPISGHTALYWYRQSLGQGLEFLIYFQGNSAPDKSGLPSDRFSAERTGGSVSTLTIQRTQQEDSAVYLCASSFLFSEQYFGPGTRLTVT.

V usage is TRBV29-1 and J usage is TRBJ1-2; the D is unclear. The V gene lost 4 bases and the J gene lost 5 bases, with 20 bases spanning the gap. Germline-derived CDR1 and CDR2 are SQVTM and ANQGSEA. The CDR3 has 15 amino acids. The CDR3 coding sequence is TGCAGCGTTGCCCATCACCTAGCATGGGAGTATGGCTACACCTTC. The encoded protein is CSVAHHLAWEYGYTF. Variable domain in full (rest from reference TRBV29-1 and TRBJ1-2): SAVISQKPSRDICQRGTSLTIQCQVDSQVTMMFWYRQQPGQSLTLIATANQGSEATYESGFVIDKFPISRPNLTFSTLTVSNMSPEDSSIYLCSVAHHLAWEYGYTFGSGTRLTVV.

The J gene is TRBJ2-2, the V gene TRBV27, with D perhaps matching TRBD2 (5 bases). V was shortened by 5 bases and J by 5 bases, with 27 bases between the two germline ends. CDR1 and CDR2 (germline): MNHEY, SMNVEV (reference sequence). The CDR3 consists of 19 residues. CDR3 sequence reads: CASSQSRGFDVTRTGELFF. CDR3 DNA sequence: TGTGCCAGCAGTCAGTCAAGAGGGTTCGACGTTACAAGGACCGGGGAGCTGTTTTTT.

The genes are TRBV21-1 and TRBJ1-1; TRBD1 is taken as the D call from the table, unchecked against the DNA. TRBV21-1 is deemed a pseudogene. The CDR3 is made up of 17 amino acids. CDR3 nucleotides: TGTGCCAGCAGCAAACCCCTGGGGGACAGAAAGAACACTGAAGCTTTCTTT. Amino acid sequence: CASSKPLGDRKNTEAFF.

In this sample, this clone turned up a few times. The chain employs TRBV19 and TRBJ1-5; D remains ambiguous. Germline CDR1 is LNHDA and CDR2 is SQIVND (reference sequence). V lost 1 base and J lost 1, with 11 bases in between. The CDR3 spans 16 residues. The CDR3 loop is CASSIAWTSSNQPQHF. The DNA of the CDR3 is TGTGCCAGTAGTATAGCCTGGACTTCGAGCAATCAGCCCCAGCATTTT. Drawing the rest from reference TRBV19 and TRBJ1-5, the complete variable domain is DGGITQSPKYLFRKEGQNVTLSCEQNLNHDAMYWYRQDPGQGLRLIYYSQIVNDFQKGDIAEGYSVSREKKESFPLTVTSAQKNPTAFYLCASSIAWTSSNQPQHFGDGTRLSIL.

This clone turned up a few times. The J gene is TRBJ1-3, the V gene TRBV6-1, with D hard to call. V lost 1 base and J lost 4, with 11 bases in between. Germline assignment: CDR1 MNHNS and CDR2 SASEGT. This CDR3 comprises 15 residues. CDR3 coding DNA: TGTGCCAGCAGTGAAGGTCTCGGGGTCGGAAACACCATATATTTT. It encodes CASSEGLGVGNTIYF.

This clone qualifies as medium-sized. The chain is built from TRBV2 and TRBJ1-5; 7 bases align to TRBD1. The junction had 13 bases not matched to a gene; V was cut back by 6 bases and J by 11 bases. The CDR3 covers 14 residues. Germline V gene lookup returns CDR1 SNHLY and CDR2 FYNNEI. CDR3 DNA sequence: TGTGCCAGCAGCCTACAGGGGACAAGGGAGGCCCAGCATTTT. Its protein is CASSLQGTREAQHF.

V and J are TRBV5-1 and TRBJ1-1; 10 bases are shared with TRBD1. After removal of 3 bases from V and 5 bases from J, the junction contained 4 bases not matched to a gene. The CDR3 loop spans 14 amino acids. The V gene's germline CDR1 is SGHRS and CDR2 YFSETQ. The chain's CDR3 is CASSWDRGGTEAFF. As DNA, the CDR3 is TGCGCCAGCAGCTGGGACAGGGGAGGAACTGAAGCTTTCTTT.

This chain links TRBV6-4 with TRBJ1-1; possibly TRBD1 for D (5 bases). V lost 2 bases and J lost 1, with 8 bases in between. CDR1 is MRHNA and CDR2 is SNTAGT in the germline V gene. The CDR3 extends over 14 amino acids. The CDR3 nucleotides read TGTGCCAGCAGTGACACCGGACAGAACACTGAAGCTTTCTTT. Its translation is CASSDTGQNTEAFF.

This clone was observed a handful of times. This chain connects TRBV5-5 to TRBJ1-2, with 8 bases that match TRBD1. This CDR3 contains 15 residues. J was trimmed by 3 bases and V by 1 base; bases with no gene match: 5. CDR1 SGHKS and CDR2 YYEKEE come from the germline V gene (reference sequence). DNA of the CDR3: TGTGCCAGCAGCTTGACAGGGGGTGTCGACTATGGCTACACCTTC. Its protein product is CASSLTGGVDYGYTF.

The J gene is TRBJ2-5, the V gene TRBV4-2, with 14 bases lining up with TRBD2. The CDR3 is made up of 18 amino acids. V dropped 0 bases and J dropped 5; count of bases not matched to a gene: 8. Germline CDR1 is LGHNA and CDR2 is YNFKEQ. The CDR3 DNA reads as TGTGCCAGCAGCCAAGAGCGACTAGCGGGGGGGCAGGGTGAGACCCAGTACTTC. Residues: CASSQERLAGGQGETQYF.

The chain links TRBV4-1 to TRBJ2-4, with D possibly matching TRBD1 (6 bases). V dropped 5 bases and J dropped 0 bases, with 14 bases sitting between them. The germline gives CDR1 MGHRA, CDR2 YSYEKL. This CDR3 is 16 amino acids long. The chain's CDR3 is CASSVDRRVAKNIQYF. CDR3 nucleotides: TGCGCCAGCAGCGTAGACAGGAGAGTAGCCAAAAACATTCAGTACTTC.

This rearrangement joins TRBV2 to TRBJ1-1; D uncertain. This CDR3 is 13 amino acids long. V lost 3 bases and J lost 1, with 6 bases in between. Germline V gene data show CDR1 as SNHLY and CDR2 as FYNNEI. CDR3 sequence: CASSDGRNTEAFF. CDR3 in DNA: TGTGCCAGCAGTGACGGGAGGAACACTGAAGCTTTCTTT.

The chain combines TRBV5-1 with TRBJ2-7, with TRBD2 identical over 8 bases. The V segment lost 4 bases and the J segment 2 bases; nucleotides outside the gene matches: 5. The CDR3 is 14 residues long. Germline V gene lookup returns CDR1 SGHRS and CDR2 YFSETQ. Written as DNA, the CDR3 is TGCGCCAGCAGCGTGTCGGGACTAGCCTACGAGCAGTACTTC. It yields the protein CASSVSGLAYEQYF.

The chain carries TRBV19 and TRBJ2-3, with TRBD2 matching over 8 bases. Germline V CDR1 and CDR2: LNHDA, SQIVND (reference sequence). V trimming: 6 bases; J trimming: 3 bases; junction bases outside the gene matches: 14. CDR3 length: 17 amino acids. DNA of the CDR3: TGTGCCAGTAGCTTCCTCCGTGGGGCTAGCGGGACAGATACGCAGTATTTT. Translating gives CASSFLRGASGTDTQYF.

DNA for the CDR3: TGTGCCAGCAGCCAAGATTGGTTAAGCGGTTCTGGCTACACCTTC. It yields the protein CASSQDWLSGSGYTF. The chain is built from TRBV14 and TRBJ1-2; D is undetermined. CDR1 is SGHDN, CDR2 FVKESK, per germline. CDR3 length: 15 amino acids. V lost 0 bases, J lost 7 bases, and 15 bases lay in between.

The chain combines TRBV25-1 with TRBJ1-2; 12 bases match TRBD1. The CDR3 covers 16 residues. CDR1 and CDR2 (germline): MGHDK, SYGVNS. Trimming cost V 0 bases and J 5 bases; bases outside gene matches: 4. The CDR3, as DNA: TGTGCCAGCAGTGAATATGGGGACAGGGGGCTTTATGGCTACACCTTC. Its protein is CASSEYGDRGLYGYTF.

This clone was found a few times. The chain joins TRBV15 to TRBJ1-2; 7 bases are a match to TRBD1. V was pared by 4 bases and J by 7 bases, with 6 bases of the junction left unmatched. CDR1 and CDR2 (germline): LNHNV, YYDKDF (reference sequence). There are 13 residues in the CDR3. CDR3 DNA: TGTGCCACCAGCAAAAACAGGGGACCTGGCTACACCTTC. It is translated as CATSKNRGPGYTF.

This clone was seen just once. V is TRBV5-4 and J is TRBJ2-7; 7 bases are shared with TRBD2. This CDR3 has 16 residues. Germline loops: CDR1 SGHNT, CDR2 YYREEE (reference sequence). V lost 4 bases and J lost 4; bases outside the gene matches: 14. In nucleotides, the CDR3 is TGTGCCAGCAGCCAAGAGACCAGCGGGGAGGTGTACGAGCAGTACTTC. Residues: CASSQETSGEVYEQYF.

The chain is built from TRBV11-3 and TRBJ2-3, with 7 bases aligning to TRBD2. The CDR3 extends over 14 amino acids. CDR1 and CDR2 from the germline V gene are SGHNT and YENEEA. V gave up 1 base and J gave up 4 bases; unmatched junction bases: 2. The CDR3 region has the DNA TGTGCCAGCAGCTTAGTGGGAGGGCCAGATACGCAGTATTTT. Its protein is CASSLVGGPDTQYF. Full variable domain (outside the CDR3, taken from reference TRBV11-3 and TRBJ2-3): EAGVVQSPRYKIIEKKQPVAFWCNPISGHNTLYWYLQNLGQGPELLIRYENEEAVDDSQLPKDRFSAERLKGVDSTLKIQPAELGDSAVYLCASSLVGGPDTQYFGPGTRLTVL.

This clone showed up just a few times. The CDR3 DNA sequence: TGTGCCAGTAGCACGTCCGCGGCAGAGACCCAGTACTTC. Translated, it gives CASSTSAAETQYF. The chain employs TRBV19 and TRBJ2-5, with unresolved D. The CDR3 is 13 residues long. The V gene's germline CDR1 is LNHDA and CDR2 SQIVND (reference sequence). V was shortened by 6 bases and J by 4 bases, with 12 bases between the two germline ends.

The sample holds one count of this clone. V gene TRBV5-1 combines with J gene TRBJ1-1, with D perhaps TRBD1 (5 bases). The germline V gene has CDR1 SGHRS and CDR2 YFSETQ. The CDR3 has 14 residues. The V and J ends lost 0 bases and 1 base respectively, with 7 bases between them. The CDR3 here is CASSLEGANTEAFF. The CDR3 region has the DNA TGCGCCAGCAGCTTGGAAGGGGCGAACACTGAAGCTTTCTTT. Filled out from reference TRBV5-1 and TRBJ1-1, the complete variable domain reads KAGVTQTPRYLIKTRGQQVTLSCSPISGHRSVSWYQQTPGQGLQFLFEYFSETQRNKGNFPGRFSGRQFSNSRSEMNVSTLELGDSALYLCASSLEGANTEAFFGQGTRLTVV.

This clone has only a few counts. CDR3 protein: CASSREVREAELFF. Here the CDR3 DNA reads TGTGCCAGCAGCAGAGAGGTCCGGGAGGCGGAGCTGTTTTTT. The rearrangement uses TRBV11-2 and TRBJ2-2; 7 bases align to TRBD2. Trimming at V came to 5 bases and at J to 10 bases, leaving 10 bases not matched to a gene. This CDR3 has 14 residues. Germline V lookup: CDR1 SGHAT, CDR2 FQNNGV. The whole variable domain, filled in from reference TRBV11-2 and TRBJ2-2, reads EAGVAQSPRYKIIEKRQSVAFWCNPISGHATLYWYQQILGQGPKLLIQFQNNGVVDDSQLPKDRFSAERLKGVDSTLKIQPAKLEDSAVYLCASSREVREAELFFGEGSRLTVL.

This clone appeared once. The rearrangement joins TRBV5-4 to TRBJ2-5, with 10 bases that match TRBD2. CDR3 size: 16 residues. The germline CDR1 and CDR2 sequences are SGHNT and YYREEE (reference sequence). V dropped 0 bases and J dropped 1; count of bases not matched to a gene: 3. The chain's CDR3 is CASSLDLAGAQETQYF. The DNA for the CDR3 is TGTGCCAGCAGCTTGGATCTAGCGGGGGCCCAAGAGACCCAGTACTTC.